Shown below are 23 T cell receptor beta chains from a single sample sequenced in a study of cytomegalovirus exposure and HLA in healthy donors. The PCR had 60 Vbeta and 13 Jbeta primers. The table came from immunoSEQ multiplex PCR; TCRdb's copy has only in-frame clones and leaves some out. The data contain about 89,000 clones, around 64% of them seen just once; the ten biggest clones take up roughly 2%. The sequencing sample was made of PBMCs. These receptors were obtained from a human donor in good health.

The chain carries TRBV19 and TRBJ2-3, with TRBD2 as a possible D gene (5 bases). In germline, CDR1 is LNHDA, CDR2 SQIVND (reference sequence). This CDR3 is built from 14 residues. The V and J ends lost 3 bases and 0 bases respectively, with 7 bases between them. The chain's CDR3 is CASSMRVSTDTQYF. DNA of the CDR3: TGTGCCAGTAGTATGAGGGTTAGCACAGATACGCAGTATTTT. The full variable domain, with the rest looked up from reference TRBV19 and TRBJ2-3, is DGGITQSPKYLFRKEGQNVTLSCEQNLNHDAMYWYRQDPGQGLRLIYYSQIVNDFQKGDIAEGYSVSREKKESFPLTVTSAQKNPTAFYLCASSMRVSTDTQYFGPGTRLTVL.

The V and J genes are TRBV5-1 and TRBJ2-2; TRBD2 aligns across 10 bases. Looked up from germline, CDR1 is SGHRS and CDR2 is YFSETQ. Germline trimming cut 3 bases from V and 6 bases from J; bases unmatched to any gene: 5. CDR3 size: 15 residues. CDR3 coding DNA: TGCGCCAGCAGCTCCGGGACTAGCGTGTCCGGGGAGCTGTTTTTT. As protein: CASSSGTSVSGELFF.

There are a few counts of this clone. The CDR3 nucleotides read TGCGCCAGCAGGGGGGGGACTAGCGGGGGTACCTCGACCCAGTACTTC. Its translation is CASRGGTSGGTSTQYF. This rearrangement joins TRBV10-2 to TRBJ2-5, with 14 bases aligning to TRBD2. Looked up from germline, CDR1 is WSHSY and CDR2 is SAAADI. The CDR3 consists of 16 residues. V lost 6 bases to trimming and J lost 7 bases; unmatched junction nucleotides: 10.

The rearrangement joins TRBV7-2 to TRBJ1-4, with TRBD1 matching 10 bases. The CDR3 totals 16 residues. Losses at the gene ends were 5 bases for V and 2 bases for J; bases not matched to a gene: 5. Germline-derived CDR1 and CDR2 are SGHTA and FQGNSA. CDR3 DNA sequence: TGTGCCAGCAGCGGTTGGACAGGGGGGACTAATGAAAAACTGTTTTTT. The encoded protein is CASSGWTGGTNEKLFF. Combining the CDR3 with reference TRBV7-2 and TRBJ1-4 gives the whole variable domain GAGVSQSPSNKVTEKGKDVELRCDPISGHTALYWYRQSLGQGLEFLIYFQGNSAPDKSGLPSDRFSAERTGGSVSTLTIQRTQQEDSAVYLCASSGWTGGTNEKLFFGSGTQLSVL.

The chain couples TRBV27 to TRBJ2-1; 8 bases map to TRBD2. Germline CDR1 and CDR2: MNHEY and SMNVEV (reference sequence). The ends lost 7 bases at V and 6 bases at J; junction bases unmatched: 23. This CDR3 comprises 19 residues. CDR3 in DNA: TGTGCCAGCAATCGTTCGGTAGCGGGGACCCGAATCCCCTCCAATGAGCAGTTCTTC. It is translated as CASNRSVAGTRIPSNEQFF.

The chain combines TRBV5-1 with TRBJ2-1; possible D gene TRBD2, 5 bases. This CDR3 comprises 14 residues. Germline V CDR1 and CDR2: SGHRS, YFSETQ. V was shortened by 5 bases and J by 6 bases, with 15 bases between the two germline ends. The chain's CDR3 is CASREDEAFNEQFF. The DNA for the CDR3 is TGCGCCAGCAGGGAGGACGAAGCGTTCAATGAGCAGTTCTTC.

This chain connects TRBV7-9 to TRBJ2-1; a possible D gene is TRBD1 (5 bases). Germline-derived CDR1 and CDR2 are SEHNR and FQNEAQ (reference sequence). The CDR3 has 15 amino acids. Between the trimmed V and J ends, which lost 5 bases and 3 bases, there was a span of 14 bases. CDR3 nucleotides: TGTGCCAGCAGCGATCAGGGTTTCGGCTACAATGAGCAGTTCTTC. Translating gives CASSDQGFGYNEQFF.

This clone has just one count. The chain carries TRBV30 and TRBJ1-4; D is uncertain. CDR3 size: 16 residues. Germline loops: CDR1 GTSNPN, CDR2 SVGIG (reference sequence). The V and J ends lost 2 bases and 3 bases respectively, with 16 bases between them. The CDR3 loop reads CAWSTPREHPNEKLFF. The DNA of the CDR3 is TGTGCCTGGAGTACCCCCCGGGAGCACCCTAATGAAAAACTGTTTTTT.

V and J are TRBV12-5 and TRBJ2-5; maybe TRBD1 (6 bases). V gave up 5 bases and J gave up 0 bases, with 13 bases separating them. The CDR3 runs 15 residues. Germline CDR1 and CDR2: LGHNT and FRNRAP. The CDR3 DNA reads TGTGCTAGTGGTACCGGACAGTTGTACCAAGAGACCCAGTACTTC. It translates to CASGTGQLYQETQYF.

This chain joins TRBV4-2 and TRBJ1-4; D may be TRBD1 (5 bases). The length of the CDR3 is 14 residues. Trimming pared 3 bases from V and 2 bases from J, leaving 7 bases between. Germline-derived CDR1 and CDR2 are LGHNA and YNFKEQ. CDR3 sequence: CASSHKGTNEKLFF. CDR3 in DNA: TGTGCCAGCAGCCACAAGGGGACTAATGAAAAACTGTTTTTT.

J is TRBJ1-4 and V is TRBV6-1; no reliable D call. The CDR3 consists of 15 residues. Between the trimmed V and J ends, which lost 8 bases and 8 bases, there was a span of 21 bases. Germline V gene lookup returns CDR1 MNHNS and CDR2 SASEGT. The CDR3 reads CASLPPLRRGEKLFF. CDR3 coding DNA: TGTGCCAGCCTGCCCCCCCTCCGGCGCGGGGAAAAACTGTTTTTT.

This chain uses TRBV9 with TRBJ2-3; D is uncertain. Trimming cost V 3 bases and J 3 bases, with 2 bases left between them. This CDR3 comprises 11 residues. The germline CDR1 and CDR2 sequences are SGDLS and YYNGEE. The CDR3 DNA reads TGTGCCAGCAGCGCGACAGATACGCAGTATTTT. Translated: CASSATDTQYF.

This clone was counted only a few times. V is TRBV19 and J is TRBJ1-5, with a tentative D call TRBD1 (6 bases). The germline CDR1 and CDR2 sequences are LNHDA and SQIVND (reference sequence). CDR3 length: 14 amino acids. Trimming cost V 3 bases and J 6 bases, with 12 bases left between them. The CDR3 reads CASSIEGGPQPQHF. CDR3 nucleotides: TGTGCCAGTAGTATCGAGGGGGGGCCTCAGCCCCAGCATTTT.

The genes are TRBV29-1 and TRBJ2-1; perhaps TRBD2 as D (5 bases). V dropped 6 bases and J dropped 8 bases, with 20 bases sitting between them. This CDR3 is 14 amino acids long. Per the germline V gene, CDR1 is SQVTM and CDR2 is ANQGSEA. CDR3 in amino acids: CSVRIPGKRDEQFF. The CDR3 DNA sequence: TGCAGCGTGCGGATCCCGGGGAAAAGGGATGAGCAGTTCTTC.

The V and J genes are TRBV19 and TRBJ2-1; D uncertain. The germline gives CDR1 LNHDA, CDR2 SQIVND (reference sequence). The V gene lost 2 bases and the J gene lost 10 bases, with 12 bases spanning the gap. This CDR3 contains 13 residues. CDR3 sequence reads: CASSISNESEQFF. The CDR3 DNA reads TGTGCCAGTAGTATATCCAATGAGAGCGAGCAGTTCTTC.

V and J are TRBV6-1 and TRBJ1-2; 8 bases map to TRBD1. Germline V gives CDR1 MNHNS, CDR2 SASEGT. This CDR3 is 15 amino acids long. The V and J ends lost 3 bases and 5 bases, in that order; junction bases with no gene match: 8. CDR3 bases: TGTGCCAGCAGTGAGGGACAGGCTCTAGGGTATGGCTACACCTTC. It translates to CASSEGQALGYGYTF.

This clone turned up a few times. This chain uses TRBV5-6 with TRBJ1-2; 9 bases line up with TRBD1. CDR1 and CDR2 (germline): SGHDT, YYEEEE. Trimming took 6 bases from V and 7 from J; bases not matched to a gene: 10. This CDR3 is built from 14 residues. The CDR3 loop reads CASNLLGDRAGYTF. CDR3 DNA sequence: TGTGCCAGCAACCTTTTGGGGGACAGGGCTGGCTACACCTTC. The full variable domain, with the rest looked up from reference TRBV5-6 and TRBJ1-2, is DAGVTQSPTHLIKTRGQQVTLRCSPKSGHDTVSWYQQALGQGPQFIFQYYEEEERQRGNFPDRFSGHQFPNYSSELNVNALLLGDSALYLCASNLLGDRAGYTFGSGTRLTVV.

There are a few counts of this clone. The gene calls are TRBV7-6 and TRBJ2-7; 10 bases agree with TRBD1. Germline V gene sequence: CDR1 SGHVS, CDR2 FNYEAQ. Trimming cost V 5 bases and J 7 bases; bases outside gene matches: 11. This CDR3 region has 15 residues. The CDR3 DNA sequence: TGTGCCAGCAGCCCGCCGCCGGGACAGGGGAAAGAGCAGTACTTC. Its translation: CASSPPPGQGKEQYF. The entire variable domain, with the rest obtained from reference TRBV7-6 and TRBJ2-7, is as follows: GAGVSQSPRYKVTKRGQDVALRCDPISGHVSLYWYRQALGQGPEFLTYFNYEAQQDKSGLPNDRFSAERPEGSISTLTIQRTEQRDSAMYRCASSPPPGQGKEQYFGPGTRLTVT.

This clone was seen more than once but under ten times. CDR3 in DNA: TGTGCCAGCAGTGTCGTACAGGGGGCAAGCTATGGCTACACCTTC. It codes for CASSVVQGASYGYTF. The chain carries TRBV6-4 and TRBJ1-2; 9 bases match TRBD1. V trimming: 4 bases; J trimming: 4 bases; junction bases outside the gene matches: 7. The CDR3 length is 15 residues. CDR1 and CDR2 from the germline V gene are MRHNA and SNTAGT.

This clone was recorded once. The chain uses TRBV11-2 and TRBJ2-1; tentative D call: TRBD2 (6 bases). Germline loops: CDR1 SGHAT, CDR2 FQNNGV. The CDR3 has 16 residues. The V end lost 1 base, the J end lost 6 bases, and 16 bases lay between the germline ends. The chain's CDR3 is CASSLVGPSEGNEQFF. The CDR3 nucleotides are TGTGCCAGCAGCTTAGTCGGGCCTAGCGAAGGCAATGAGCAGTTCTTC.

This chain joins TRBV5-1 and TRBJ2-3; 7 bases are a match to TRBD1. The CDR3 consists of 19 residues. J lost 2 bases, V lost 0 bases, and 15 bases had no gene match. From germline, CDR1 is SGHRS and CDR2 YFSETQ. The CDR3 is CASSLGHATGKSFTDTQYF. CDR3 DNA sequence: TGCGCCAGCAGCTTGGGACACGCGACAGGGAAGAGTTTCACAGATACGCAGTATTTT.

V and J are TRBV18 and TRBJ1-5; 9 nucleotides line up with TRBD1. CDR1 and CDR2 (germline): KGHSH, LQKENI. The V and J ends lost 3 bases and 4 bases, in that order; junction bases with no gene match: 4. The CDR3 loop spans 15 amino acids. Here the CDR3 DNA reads TGTGCCAGCTCACCGGGACAGGGAGGGAATCAGCCCCAGCATTTT. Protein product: CASSPGQGGNQPQHF. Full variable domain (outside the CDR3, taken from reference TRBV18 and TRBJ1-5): NAGVMQNPRHLVRRRGQEARLRCSPMKGHSHVYWYRQLPEEGLKFMVYLQKENIIDESGMPKERFSAEFPKEGPSILRIQQVVRGDSAAYFCASSPGQGGNQPQHFGDGTRLSIL.

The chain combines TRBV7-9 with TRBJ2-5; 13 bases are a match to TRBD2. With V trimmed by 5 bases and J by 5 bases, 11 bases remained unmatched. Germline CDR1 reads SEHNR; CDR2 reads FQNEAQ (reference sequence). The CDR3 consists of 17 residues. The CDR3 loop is CASSPRTSGGIGETQYF. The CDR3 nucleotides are TGTGCCAGCAGCCCCCGGACTAGCGGGGGAATAGGGGAGACCCAGTACTTC.